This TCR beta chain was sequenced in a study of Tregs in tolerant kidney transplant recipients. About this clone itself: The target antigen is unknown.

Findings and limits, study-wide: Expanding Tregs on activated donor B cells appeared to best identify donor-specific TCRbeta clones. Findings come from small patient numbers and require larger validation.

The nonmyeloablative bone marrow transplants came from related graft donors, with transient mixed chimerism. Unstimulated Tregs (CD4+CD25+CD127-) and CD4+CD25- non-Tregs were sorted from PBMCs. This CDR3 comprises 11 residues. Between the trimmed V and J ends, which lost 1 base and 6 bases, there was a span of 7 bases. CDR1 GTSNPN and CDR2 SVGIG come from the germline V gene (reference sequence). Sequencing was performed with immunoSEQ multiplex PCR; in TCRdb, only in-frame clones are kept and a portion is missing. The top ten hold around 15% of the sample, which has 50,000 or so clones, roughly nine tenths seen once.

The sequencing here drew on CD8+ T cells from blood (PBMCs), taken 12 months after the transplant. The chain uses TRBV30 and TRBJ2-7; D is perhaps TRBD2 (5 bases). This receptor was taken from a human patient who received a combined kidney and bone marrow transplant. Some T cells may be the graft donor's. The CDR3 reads CAWSEAVEQYF. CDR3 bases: TGTGCCTGGAGTGAAGCGGTCGAGCAGTACTTC.